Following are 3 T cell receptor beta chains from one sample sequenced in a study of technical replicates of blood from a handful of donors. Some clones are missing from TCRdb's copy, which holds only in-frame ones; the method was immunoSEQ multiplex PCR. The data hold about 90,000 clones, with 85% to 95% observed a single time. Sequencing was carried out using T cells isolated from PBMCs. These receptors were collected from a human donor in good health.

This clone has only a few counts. The CDR3 DNA reads TGTGCCAGTAGTATGGGCTCTCTGAGTCAGCCCCAGCATTTT. This gives the protein CASSMGSLSQPQHF. V is TRBV19 and J is TRBJ1-5; D ambiguous. This CDR3 is built from 14 residues. CDR1 is LNHDA and CDR2 is SQIVND in the germline V gene (reference sequence). The ends were cut back, 3 bases at V and 6 bases at J, with 12 bases in the middle.

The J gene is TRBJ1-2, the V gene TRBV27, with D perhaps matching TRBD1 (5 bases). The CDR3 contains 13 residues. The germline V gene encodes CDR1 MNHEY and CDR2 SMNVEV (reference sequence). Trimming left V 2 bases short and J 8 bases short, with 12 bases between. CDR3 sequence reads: CASSLSRVGGYTF. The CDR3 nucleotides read TGTGCCAGCAGTTTAAGCAGGGTCGGGGGCTACACCTTC.

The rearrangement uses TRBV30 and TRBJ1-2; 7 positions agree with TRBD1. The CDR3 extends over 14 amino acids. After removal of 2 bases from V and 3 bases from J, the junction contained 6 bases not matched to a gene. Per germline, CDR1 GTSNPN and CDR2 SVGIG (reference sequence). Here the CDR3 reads CAWSLRTGYYGYTF. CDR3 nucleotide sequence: TGTGCCTGGAGTCTCCGGACAGGCTACTATGGCTACACCTTC. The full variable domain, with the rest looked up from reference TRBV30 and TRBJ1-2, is SQTIHQWPATLVQPVGSPLSLECTVEGTSNPNLYWYRQAAGRGLQLLFYSVGIGQISSEVPQNLSASRPQDRQFILSSKKLLLSDSGFYLCAWSLRTGYYGYTFGSGTRLTVV.